These T cell receptor beta chains were read from a single sample in a study of control samples from healthy donors and cancer patients. The method was immunoSEQ multiplex PCR; TCRdb's version includes in-frame clones alone and lacks a portion of them. This table has more than 110,000 clones, about 85% appearing once. The sample comprised blood. The receptors were gathered from a woman in her twenties or thirties in good health. The CDR3 runs from the conserved cysteine through the conserved F or W. A D gene is named only where the DNA matches it firmly. A clone size is listed for some rows: how often the clone was seen (once, few, many), or a class if it is expanded.

abundance | j_gene | d_gene | v_gene | CDR3nt | CDR3aa
. | TRBJ1-5 | . | TRBV12-3/TRBV12-4 | TGTGCCAGCAGTCCTGGACACAATCAGCCCCAGCATTTT | CASSPGHNQPQHF
few | TRBJ2-1 | . | TRBV6-5 | TGTGCCAGCAGTTCGAGGGAGGAGCAGTTCTTC | CASSSREEQFF
. | TRBJ2-1 | TRBD2 | TRBV2 | TGTGCCAGCAGAGAAGGACTAGCGGGAGGGATGGGGGAGCAGTTCTTC | CASREGLAGGMGEQFF
. | TRBJ2-5 | . | TRBV6-7 | TGTGCCAGCAGTTACCGACAGGGGAGCGGGAGCCGGGGAGAGACCCAGTACTTC | CASSYRQGSGSRGETQYF
. | TRBJ1-5 | . | TRBV2 | TGTGCCAGCAGTGTGCAAAGTAGCAATCAGCCCCAGCATTTT | CASSVQSSNQPQHF
. | TRBJ2-3 | TRBD1 | TRBV4-1 | TGCGCCAGCAGCCAAGCCGGGACAGGGTTAGATACGCAGTATTTT | CASSQAGTGLDTQYF
few | TRBJ2-7 | TRBD2 | TRBV14 | TGTGCCAGCAGCCAAGACCCTAGCGGGAGGTCCGAGCAGTACTTC | CASSQDPSGRSEQYF
. | TRBJ1-1 | . | TRBV18 | TGTGCCAGCTCACCAGGCGTTGTGGGGAATTCTGCAGCTCCAGAAGCTTTCTTT | CASSPGVVGNSAAPEAFF
once | TRBJ1-6 | . | TRBV7-9 | TGTGCCAGCAGCTTAGCCTACGGTCCTAATTCACCCCTCCACTTT | CASSLAYGPNSPLHF
. | TRBJ2-1 | TRBD2 | TRBV7-2 | TGTGCCAGCAGCCAACTAGCGGGAGGGTACAATGAGCAGTTCTTC | CASSQLAGGYNEQFF
once | TRBJ2-7 | . | TRBV30 | TGTGCCTGGAGTGTAGGCAGGGGCTCCTACGAGCAGTACTTC | CAWSVGRGSYEQYF
few | TRBJ1-4 | . | TRBV19 | TGTGCCAGGTCCCCCTCCCAGAGAAAACTGTTTTTT | CARSPSQRKLFF
. | TRBJ1-1 | . | TRBV9 | TGTGCCAGCAGGCCCCTGACAGTGAACACTGAAGCTTTCTTT | CASRPLTVNTEAFF
. | TRBJ2-7 | TRBD1 | TRBV6-5 | TGTGCCAGCCGGGACAGGGTCAACGAGCAGTACTTC | CASRDRVNEQYF
few | TRBJ2-1 | TRBD1 | TRBV2 | TGTGCCAGCATGGGACAGGGGGCGGGAGAGTTCTTC | CASMGQGAGEFF
. | TRBJ2-1 | . | TRBV3-1/TRBV3-2 | TGTGCCAGCAGCCCCCGGGGGGACAGAGGTAGGAATGAGCAGTTCTTC | CASSPRGDRGRNEQFF
. | TRBJ1-4 | TRBD1 | TRBV27 | TGTGCCAGCGGCATCCGGGACGGGACAGGGGGTGAAAAACTGTTTTTT | CASGIRDGTGGEKLFF
. | TRBJ1-5 | . | TRBV5-5 | TGTGCCAGCAGCTTCGACCCCAGGTCGGAGCCCCAGCATTTT | CASSFDPRSEPQHF
. | TRBJ1-1 | . | TRBV5-1 | TGCGCCAGCAGCGACCCCTCACAAAGCGGGAGCACTGAAGCTTTCTTT | CASSDPSQSGSTEAFF
once | TRBJ1-2 | TRBD1 | TRBV2 | TGTGCCAGCAGTGAAGCTCCGAACAGGGGTCCTTATGGCTACACCTTC | CASSEAPNRGPYGYTF
. | TRBJ1-6 | . | TRBV6-5 | TGTGCCAGCATCTGGGGGGGCAATTCACCCCTCCACTTT | CASIWGGNSPLHF
. | TRBJ1-1 | . | TRBV7-9 | TGTGCCAGCAGCTCACAGGGCATGAACACTGAAGCTTTCTTT | CASSSQGMNTEAFF
. | TRBJ2-3 | . | TRBV18 | TGTGCCAGCTCACCGTTTCCGGGACGGGAGTTATTAGATACGCAGTATTTT | CASSPFPGRELLDTQYF
. | TRBJ1-3 | . | TRBV30 | TGTGCCTGTTCAGGGGTTGGAAACACCATATATTTT | CACSGVGNTIYF
. | TRBJ2-3 | . | TRBV5-1 | TGCGCCAGCAGCTTTGACAGGAGCACAGATACGCAGTATTTT | CASSFDRSTDTQYF
. | TRBJ1-2 | TRBD1 | TRBV6-6 | TGTGCCAGCAGCTCCAGGGGGCGCTTCTATGGCTACACCTTC | CASSSRGRFYGYTF
. | TRBJ2-1 | . | TRBV7-9 | TGTGCCAGCAGACCTACAATGGGGGGTCGCTCCTACAATGAGCAGTTCTTC | CASRPTMGGRSYNEQFF
. | TRBJ1-6 | TRBD1 | TRBV12-3/TRBV12-4 | TGTGCCAGCAGCGACCCAGGGGGTCCCCTCCACTTT | CASSDPGGPLHF
. | TRBJ1-1 | . | TRBV29-1 | TGCAGCGTGGATAAAAGGGGGGGGACTGAAGCTTTCTTT | CSVDKRGGTEAFF
. | TRBJ2-7 | TRBD2 | TRBV2 | TGTGCCAGCAGCTACTCTAGAATTACCGGGACTAGCGACGAGCAGTACTTC | CASSYSRITGTSDEQYF
. | TRBJ2-6 | TRBD2 | TRBV24-1 | TGTGCCACCAGTGATCCGGGACTAGCGGCTCTCTCTGGGGCCAACGTCCTGACTTTC | CATSDPGLAALSGANVLTF
. | TRBJ1-2 | . | TRBV7-8 | TGTGCCAGCAGCCCCCGGGTGGGGTCAAAACCCTATGGCTACACCTTC | CASSPRVGSKPYGYTF
. | TRBJ1-6 | . | TRBV30 | TGTGCCTGGACTAGGGACTCGGCGGGGTCACCCCTCCACTTT | CAWTRDSAGSPLHF
. | TRBJ1-1 | . | TRBV10-2 | TGCGCCAGCAGTGATATCAGGACCGACACTGAAGCTTTCTTT | CASSDIRTDTEAFF
few | TRBJ1-1 | . | TRBV28 | TGTGCCATCTCCACAGACTACACTGAAGCTTTCTTT | CAISTDYTEAFF
. | TRBJ1-1 | . | TRBV5-8 | TGTGCCGCGTCACAAAGGACCAACACTGAAGCTTTCTTT | CAASQRTNTEAFF
. | TRBJ1-2 | . | TRBV6-5 | TGTGCCAGCAGCGAGGGACCAGCTAACTATGGCTACACCTTC | CASSEGPANYGYTF
. | TRBJ2-3 | . | TRBV28 | TGTGCCAGCAGGGGACCAGGGGCTGGAGATACGCAGTATTTT | CASRGPGAGDTQYF
once | TRBJ2-7 | TRBD1 | TRBV11-2 | TGTGCCAGCAGCTTGGGGTTTGGACAGGGGGTCTACGAGCAGTACTTC | CASSLGFGQGVYEQYF
once | TRBJ2-3 | TRBD2 | TRBV7-3 | TGTGCCAGCAGCTTACTAGCGACTGGTCTAGCGGGAGGGATCACAGATACGCAGTATTTT | CASSLLATGLAGGITDTQYF
. | TRBJ2-1 | TRBD2 | TRBV6-4 | TGTGCCAGCAGTGATACGGCGGGAGGGGGTGTTGAGCAGTTCTTC | CASSDTAGGGVEQFF
. | TRBJ2-2 | TRBD2 | TRBV7-6 | TGTGCCAGCAGCTTAGATGGAATACTAGCGGGAGTTAAGGTCGGGGAGCTGTTTTTT | CASSLDGILAGVKVGELFF
. | TRBJ2-2 | . | TRBV3-1/TRBV3-2 | TGTGCCAGCAGCCAAGGAGCAGGACTGTGGACCGGGGAGCTGTTTTTT | CASSQGAGLWTGELFF
once | TRBJ1-5 | . | TRBV28 | TGTGCCAGCACCCCAGCAGGGTTTAGGTCCCAGCATTTT | CASTPAGFRSQHF
. | TRBJ2-1 | . | TRBV19 | TGTGCCAGTAGTACTCTTAACTCCTACAATGAGCAGTTCTTC | CASSTLNSYNEQFF
. | TRBJ1-1 | . | TRBV18 | TGTGCCAGCTCACCGGTGCAGGGCGTTGAAGCTTTCTTT | CASSPVQGVEAFF
. | TRBJ1-1 | . | TRBV7-9 | TGTGCCAGCAGCTTATGGGGGGGCACTGAAGCTTTCTTT | CASSLWGGTEAFF
. | TRBJ1-3 | . | TRBV6-6 | TGTGCCAGCGGACCGGGCCCCGTCAAAGGCACCATATATTTT | CASGPGPVKGTIYF
. | TRBJ2-7 | TRBD2 | TRBV7-9 | TGTGCCAGCAGTTCAACCGGGACTAGTAAGTACTTC | CASSSTGTSKYF
. | TRBJ2-1 | TRBD2 | TRBV5-1 | TGCGCCAGCAGCCTCGAAACTAGCGGGGTTTACAATGAGCAGTTCTTC | CASSLETSGVYNEQFF
. | TRBJ2-7 | . | TRBV7-9 | TGTGCCAGCAGCCCCCCCGGGACCCCCTTCTACGAGCAGTACTTC | CASSPPGTPFYEQYF
once | TRBJ2-2 | TRBD1 | TRBV29-1 | TGCAGCGTTGATGGGACAGGGACCGGGGAGCTGTTTTTT | CSVDGTGTGELFF
. | TRBJ2-1 | . | TRBV24-1 | TGTGCCACCAGTGACCAAAAAAGACGGCAGGCGCAGTTCTTC | CATSDQKRRQAQFF
. | TRBJ2-7 | . | TRBV5-6 | TGTGCCAGCAGCCAAAGAATGGACGTCACCTACGAGCAGTACTTC | CASSQRMDVTYEQYF
. | TRBJ1-5 | . | TRBV10-3 | TGTGCCATCAGTACGGACGGATACAATCAGCCCCAGCATTTT | CAISTDGYNQPQHF
. | TRBJ2-5 | . | TRBV25-1 | TGTGCCAGCAGTGAGTCCCGGTTCCCCGCCAGAGAGACCCAGTACTTC | CASSESRFPARETQYF
. | TRBJ2-5 | . | TRBV6-5 | TGTGCCAGCAGTTACCCTAAAGAGACCCAGTACTTC | CASSYPKETQYF
. | TRBJ2-7 | . | TRBV6-5 | TGTGCCAGCAGTCCCGGGGACGGGGTTGACTACGAGCAGTACTTC | CASSPGDGVDYEQYF
. | TRBJ1-1 | TRBD1 | TRBV19 | TGTGCCAGTAGTATCCGGGACAGGAGAGTGAACACTGAAGCTTTCTTT | CASSIRDRRVNTEAFF